This note documents a single TCR beta chain sequence. The antigen remains unidentified. These data come from a study of cytomegalovirus exposure and HLA in healthy donors. Study outcomes and limitations: The availability of immune exposure information extended only to CMV serostatus.

The PCR used 60 Vbeta and 13 Jbeta primers. Measured with immunoSEQ multiplex PCR; TCRdb has only the in-frame clones, and not every one. The sample lists some 90,000 clones, around 81% occurring once. V was pared by 2 bases and J by 4 bases, with 7 bases between. The CDR3 is 13 residues long. The germline CDR1 and CDR2 sequences are SGHNT and YENEEA. The sequence was obtained from a young man in good health and CMV-seronegative. The rearrangement uses TRBV11-3 and TRBJ2-3; possible D gene TRBD2, 5 bases. The sample was PBMCs. CDR3 coding DNA: TGTGCCAGCAGCTTAAGTAGCGCAGATACGCAGTATTTT. Its translation: CASSLSSADTQYF.